Listed here are 31 T cell receptor beta chains from one sample, sequenced in a study of T cell responses to AZD1222 COVID-19 vaccine. The table came from immunoSEQ multiplex PCR; TCRdb's copy has only in-frame clones and leaves some out. This sample has fewer than 90,000 clones, with approximately 90% found just once. Sample: peripheral blood, taken on day 0 of AZD1222 vaccination. The receptors were gathered from an adult in good health.

The chain recombines TRBV6-6 with TRBJ2-3; D tentatively fits TRBD1 or TRBD2 (5 bases each). CDR3 size: 14 residues. CDR1 and CDR2 from the germline V gene are MNHNY and SVGAGI (reference sequence). V shed 4 bases and J shed 0 bases, with 8 bases lying between them. The CDR3 loop is CASSSGASTDTQYF. The CDR3, as DNA: TGTGCCAGCAGTTCCGGGGCGAGCACAGATACGCAGTATTTT.

The V call is TRBV7-9, the J call TRBJ1-2; D is ambiguous. CDR1 and CDR2 (germline): SEHNR, FQNEAQ (reference sequence). The CDR3 covers 14 residues. V lost 1 base to trimming and J lost 4 bases, with 10 bases between them. CDR3: CASSLGAEAYGYTF. The CDR3 DNA reads TGTGCCAGCAGCTTAGGTGCGGAAGCCTATGGCTACACCTTC. Combining the CDR3 with reference TRBV7-9 and TRBJ1-2 gives the whole variable domain DTGVSQNPRHKITKRGQNVTFRCDPISEHNRLYWYRQTLGQGPEFLTYFQNEAQLEKSRLLSDRFSAERPKGSFSTLEIQRTEQGDSAMYLCASSLGAEAYGYTFGSGTRLTVV.

The chain joins TRBV19 to TRBJ1-5; D ambiguous. Germline V gene data show CDR1 as LNHDA and CDR2 as SQIVND (reference sequence). Trimming took off 7 bases at V and 0 bases at J, with 4 bases between the two ends. The CDR3 length is 12 residues. Here the CDR3 DNA reads TGTGCCAGTACGATTAGCAATCAGCCCCAGCATTTT. Translating it yields CASTISNQPQHF.

This sequence joins TRBV6-1 and TRBJ1-5; no reliable D call. Germline CDR1 MNHNS, CDR2 SASEGT. V lost 1 base, J lost 4 bases, and 5 bases lay in between. This CDR3 is built from 13 residues. The CDR3 region is CASSEDGNQPQHF. The DNA for the CDR3 is TGTGCCAGCAGTGAAGACGGGAATCAGCCCCAGCATTTT.

This rearrangement joins TRBV11-2 to TRBJ1-2; TRBD1 might be the D (5 bases). Germline CDR1 and CDR2: SGHAT and FQNNGV. This CDR3 region has 13 residues. Trimming stripped 1 base from V and 8 bases from J, with 11 bases between. Here the CDR3 reads CASSLVQGGGYTF. For the CDR3, the DNA is TGTGCCAGCAGCTTAGTCCAGGGCGGCGGCTACACCTTC.

In DNA form, the CDR3 reads TGTGCCAGCAGTTACTGGGACAGCGAACCCGACTATGGCTACACCTTC. Translation: CASSYWDSEPDYGYTF. This rearrangement joins TRBV6-5 to TRBJ1-2; 7 bases line up with TRBD1. Germline assignment: CDR1 MNHEY and CDR2 SVGAGI. The CDR3 length is 16 residues. J was trimmed by 3 bases and V by 1 base; bases with no gene match: 8.

The V gene is TRBV21-1, the J gene TRBJ1-2. TRBV21-1 is noted as a pseudogene. The CDR3 extends over 12 amino acids. CDR3 sequence (DNA): TGTGCCAGCAGCAAAGCGCGGTTTGGCTACACCTTC. The encoded protein is CASSKARFGYTF.

The rearrangement uses TRBV11-2 and TRBJ1-3; D gene ambiguous. Germline V CDR1 and CDR2: SGHAT, FQNNGV. CDR3 length equals 13 residues. Trimming pared 5 bases from V and 14 bases from J, leaving 19 bases between. CDR3 sequence (DNA): TGTGCCAGCAGCCCCCACGGCGGGGAACCCTTATATTTT. Its translation is CASSPHGGEPLYF.

The chain combines TRBV29-1 with TRBJ2-6; D is undetermined. V lost 5 bases, J lost 3 bases, and 8 bases lay in between. The CDR3 is 13 amino acids. Per the germline V gene, CDR1 is SQVTM and CDR2 is ANQGSEA. The CDR3 is CSVRGRGANVLTF. Here the CDR3 DNA reads TGCAGCGTTCGTGGCCGTGGGGCCAACGTCCTGACTTTC. The variable domain in full, completed from reference TRBV29-1 and TRBJ2-6, reads SAVISQKPSRDICQRGTSLTIQCQVDSQVTMMFWYRQQPGQSLTLIATANQGSEATYESGFVIDKFPISRPNLTFSTLTVSNMSPEDSSIYLCSVRGRGANVLTFGAGSRLTVL.

V and J are TRBV7-9 and TRBJ2-5, with TRBD2 identical over 10 bases. The junction had 6 bases not matched to a gene; V was cut back by 0 bases and J by 5 bases. The CDR3 contains 16 residues. The V gene's germline CDR1 is SEHNR and CDR2 FQNEAQ (reference sequence). The CDR3 is CASSLASGGAWETQYF. CDR3 sequence (DNA): TGTGCCAGCAGCTTAGCCAGCGGGGGGGCCTGGGAGACCCAGTACTTC.

The chain uses TRBV6-1 and TRBJ2-1; tentative D call: TRBD1 (5 bases). Per the germline V gene, CDR1 is MNHNS and CDR2 is SASEGT. Trimming cost V 7 bases and J 6 bases, with 7 bases left between them. CDR3 length equals 11 residues. The CDR3 reads CASKQGNEQFF. CDR3 nucleotides: TGTGCCAGCAAGCAGGGCAATGAGCAGTTCTTC.

About this clone: Relative to the germline gene, one junction end is altered; a read error may explain this. The gene calls are TRBV3-1 (or the pseudogene TRBV3-2) and TRBJ1-2; no firm D call. The CDR3 contains 12 residues. Germline lookup yields CDR1 LGHDT and CDR2 YNNKEL (reference sequence). The CDR3 coding sequence is TGTGCCAGCAGCCAAGGCAGAGCCCCGAAGGTCTTC. This codes for CASSQGRAPKVF.

The genes are TRBV30 and TRBJ2-7, with D tentatively TRBD1 (6 bases). Trimming pared 2 bases from V and 3 bases from J, leaving 14 bases between. The germline CDR1 and CDR2 sequences are GTSNPN and SVGIG (reference sequence). There are 14 residues in the CDR3. The CDR3 DNA follows: TGTGCCTGGAGTCCTCTGACAGGAAACTACGAGCAGTACTTC. Its protein product is CAWSPLTGNYEQYF.

The rearrangement links TRBV19 to TRBJ1-2; 11 bases fit TRBD1. The V segment lost 7 bases and the J segment 1 base; nucleotides outside the gene matches: 5. This CDR3 contains 15 residues. In germline, CDR1 is LNHDA, CDR2 SQIVND (reference sequence). The chain's CDR3 is CASMDRGPINYGYTF. CDR3 in DNA: TGTGCCAGTATGGACAGGGGGCCGATTAACTATGGCTACACCTTC. The entire variable domain, with the rest obtained from reference TRBV19 and TRBJ1-2, is as follows: DGGITQSPKYLFRKEGQNVTLSCEQNLNHDAMYWYRQDPGQGLRLIYYSQIVNDFQKGDIAEGYSVSREKKESFPLTVTSAQKNPTAFYLCASMDRGPINYGYTFGSGTRLTVV.

The chain is built from TRBV2 and TRBJ2-1, with 8 bases matching TRBD2. Germline CDR1 is SNHLY and CDR2 is FYNNEI. The CDR3 loop spans 14 amino acids. This CDR3 reads CASGERVAGGEQFF. Written as DNA, the CDR3 is TGTGCTAGCGGGGAGCGGGTGGCCGGCGGTGAGCAGTTCTTC.

This chain joins TRBV19 and TRBJ2-3, with 10 nucleotides matching TRBD2. Trimming removed 3 bases from V and 2 bases from J; junction bases left unmatched: 5. The germline V gene encodes CDR1 LNHDA and CDR2 SQIVND (reference sequence). The CDR3 contains 16 residues. The CDR3 loop reads CASSIGLAVITDTQYF. CDR3 coding DNA: TGTGCCAGTAGTATCGGACTAGCGGTGATCACAGATACGCAGTATTTT.

As DNA, the CDR3 is TGTGCCAGCAGTTCCCAGACGAGTCAAGCTTTCTTT. Translated, it gives CASSSQTSQAFF. The J gene is TRBJ1-1, the V gene TRBV28; unclear D gene. V was trimmed by 4 bases and J by 9 bases, leaving 12 bases between them. Germline CDR1 and CDR2: MDHEN and SYDVKM. The CDR3 spans 12 residues.

The chain has TRBV5-5 and TRBJ1-1, with 8 bases matching TRBD1. The CDR3 extends over 16 amino acids. The junction had 10 bases not matched to a gene; V was cut back by 6 bases and J by 0 bases. Germline CDR1 and CDR2: SGHKS and YYEKEE (reference sequence). CDR3 protein: CASKTGATLLNTEAFF. CDR3 nucleotides: TGTGCCAGCAAGACAGGGGCGACCCTCCTGAACACTGAAGCTTTCTTT. Combining the CDR3 with reference TRBV5-5 and TRBJ1-1 gives the whole variable domain DAGVTQSPTHLIKTRGQQVTLRCSPISGHKSVSWYQQVLGQGPQFIFQYYEKEERGRGNFPDRFSARQFPNYSSELNVNALLLGDSALYLCASKTGATLLNTEAFFGQGTRLTVV.

The gene calls are TRBV28 and TRBJ2-7; D possibly corresponds to TRBD2 (5 bases). Germline loops: CDR1 MDHEN, CDR2 SYDVKM. This CDR3 region has 16 residues. V dropped 2 bases and J dropped 4 bases, with 18 bases sitting between them. Here the CDR3 reads CASSLGGPHLPYEQYF. As DNA, the CDR3 is TGTGCCAGCAGTTTAGGAGGCCCCCACCTCCCTTACGAGCAGTACTTC.

The rearrangement links TRBV5-8 to TRBJ1-6, with unresolved D. The CDR3 loop spans 13 amino acids. The V and J ends lost 0 bases and 7 bases respectively, with 5 bases between them. Germline CDR1 reads SGHTS; CDR2 reads YDEGEE. The CDR3 DNA is TGTGCCAGCAGCTTGGCCTGGAATTCACCCCTCCACTTT. It is translated as CASSLAWNSPLHF.

The V and J genes are TRBV30 and TRBJ1-6, with TRBD1 as a possible D gene (5 bases). The germline V and J ends were trimmed by 3 bases and 7 bases, with 10 bases remaining between them. This CDR3 spans 13 amino acids. The germline V gene has CDR1 GTSNPN and CDR2 SVGIG (reference sequence). In nucleotides, the CDR3 is TGTGCCTGGAGCAGCCGGGGGAATTCACCCCTCCACTTT. Protein: CAWSSRGNSPLHF.

The J gene is TRBJ1-2, the V gene TRBV7-9; D gene unclear. This CDR3 has 13 residues. CDR1 is SEHNR and CDR2 is FQNEAQ in the germline V gene (reference sequence). Trimming took off 2 bases at V and 1 base at J, with 5 bases between the two ends. DNA of the CDR3: TGTGCCAGCAGCTTATCCAGTAACTATGGCTACACCTTC. It encodes CASSLSSNYGYTF.

CDR3 sequence: CASSLNRLAGAYTYEQYF. The CDR3 DNA follows: TGCGCCAGCAGCCTGAATCGACTAGCGGGAGCTTATACCTACGAGCAGTACTTC. The rearrangement links TRBV4-1 to TRBJ2-7; 12 nucleotides agree with TRBD2. The CDR3 runs 18 residues. Germline CDR1 MGHRA, CDR2 YSYEKL. The V segment lost 4 bases and the J segment 2 bases; nucleotides outside the gene matches: 12.

The chain links TRBV11-2 to TRBJ1-1, with 9 bases fitting TRBD1. Losses at the gene ends were 5 bases for V and 1 base for J; bases not matched to a gene: 11. The CDR3 runs to 17 residues. The V gene's germline CDR1 is SGHAT and CDR2 FQNNGV. The CDR3 loop reads CASSPGPGTGKNTEAFF. CDR3 sequence (DNA): TGTGCCAGCAGCCCGGGTCCCGGGACAGGGAAGAACACTGAAGCTTTCTTT.

This clone was seen a single time. The V and J genes are TRBV29-1 and TRBJ2-7, with D tentatively TRBD1 or TRBD2 (5 bases each). Per germline, CDR1 SQVTM and CDR2 ANQGSEA. This CDR3 comprises 13 residues. Trimming stripped 1 base from V and 1 base from J, with 8 bases between. In DNA, the CDR3 is TGCAGCGTTGAAGGGGACGGATCCTACGAGCAGTACTTC. Encoded protein: CSVEGDGSYEQYF.

The chain recombines TRBV7-8 with TRBJ2-7; maybe TRBD1 (5 bases). This CDR3 region has 15 residues. V lost 2 bases and J 0 bases, leaving 11 bases between the germline ends. Germline lookup yields CDR1 SGHVS and CDR2 FQNEAQ. The CDR3 sequence: CASSLTSGPSYEQYV. CDR3 DNA: TGTGCCAGCAGCTTAACCTCAGGGCCCTCCTACGAGCAGTACGTC.

This chain links TRBV15 with TRBJ2-5; D gene uncertain. Looked up from germline, CDR1 is LNHNV and CDR2 is YYDKDF (reference sequence). This CDR3 has 13 amino acids. Trimming left V 2 bases short and J 5 bases short, with 9 bases between. The CDR3 region is CATSRPPWETQYF. As DNA, the CDR3 is TGTGCCACCAGCAGACCCCCCTGGGAGACCCAGTACTTC. Variable domain in full (rest from reference TRBV15 and TRBJ2-5): DAMVIQNPRYQVTQFGKPVTLSCSQTLNHNVMYWYQQKSSQAPKLLFHYYDKDFNNEADTPDNFQSRRPNTSFCFLDIRSPGLGDTAMYLCATSRPPWETQYFGPGTRLLVL.

This rearrangement joins TRBV10-1 to TRBJ2-3; 9 positions match TRBD2. CDR3 length: 15 amino acids. Germline CDR1 WNHNN, CDR2 SYGVQD (reference sequence). J was trimmed by 3 bases and V by 2 bases; bases with no gene match: 3. CDR3 in DNA: TGCGCCAGCAGTGAGGGCGGGGGGGCGACAGATACGCAGTATTTT. Protein product: CASSEGGGATDTQYF.

This clone was recorded a few times. The chain combines TRBV19 with TRBJ2-1, with TRBD1 matching over 7 bases. Germline CDR1 is LNHDA and CDR2 is SQIVND (reference sequence). This CDR3 spans 15 amino acids. Trimming removed 1 base from V and 10 bases from J; junction bases left unmatched: 10. CDR3 amino acids: CASSIAGGMGREQFF. The CDR3 coding sequence is TGTGCCAGTAGTATAGCAGGGGGTATGGGGCGGGAGCAGTTCTTC. The full variable domain, with the rest looked up from reference TRBV19 and TRBJ2-1, is DGGITQSPKYLFRKEGQNVTLSCEQNLNHDAMYWYRQDPGQGLRLIYYSQIVNDFQKGDIAEGYSVSREKKESFPLTVTSAQKNPTAFYLCASSIAGGMGREQFFGPGTRLTVL.

This chain joins TRBV7-9 and TRBJ2-7, with TRBD2 matching over 9 bases. This CDR3 is 15 amino acids long. Germline CDR1 reads SEHNR; CDR2 reads FQNEAQ (reference sequence). J was trimmed by 3 bases and V by 1 base; bases with no gene match: 4. The CDR3 sequence is CASSLGSSGVYEQYF. Written as DNA, the CDR3 is TGTGCCAGCAGCTTAGGTTCTAGCGGGGTCTACGAGCAGTACTTC.

The CDR3 reads CASTFGTGSEYEQYV. DNA for the CDR3: TGTGCCAGCACCTTCGGGACAGGCTCTGAATACGAGCAGTACGTC. The V and J genes are TRBV6-5 and TRBJ2-7; 8 nucleotides agree with TRBD1. Germline loops: CDR1 MNHEY, CDR2 SVGAGI. The CDR3 has 15 residues. V shed 7 bases, J shed 4 bases, and the junction held 12 bases outside the gene matches.